The source of this T cell receptor beta chain is a study of blood T cell repertoires in COVID-19. Whole-study context: Samples representing acute and convalescent COVID-19 were sourced from the United States, Italy and Spain. Nucleic acid was either cDNA or gDNA, and it came from T cells, B-cell-depleted T cells, or PBMCs.

Sequencing was performed with immunoSEQ multiplex PCR; in TCRdb, only in-frame clones are kept and a portion is missing. The sample has 150,000 to 200,000 clones; around 84% are singletons. The sequencing sample was made of peripheral blood. The TCR comes from a man between 25 and 39 years old with active or convalescent COVID-19.

The CDR3 DNA sequence: TGTGCCAGCAGCTTAAGGACAGCGAACACCGGGGAGCTGTTTTTT. Its protein is CASSLRTANTGELFF. The rearrangement uses TRBV11-2 and TRBJ2-2; maybe TRBD1 (6 bases). CDR3 size: 15 residues. V was trimmed by 2 bases and J by 0 bases, leaving 7 bases between them. Germline CDR1 and CDR2: SGHAT and FQNNGV. The variable domain in full, completed from reference TRBV11-2 and TRBJ2-2, reads EAGVAQSPRYKIIEKRQSVAFWCNPISGHATLYWYQQILGQGPKLLIQFQNNGVVDDSQLPKDRFSAERLKGVDSTLKIQPAKLEDSAVYLCASSLRTANTGELFFGEGSRLTVL.